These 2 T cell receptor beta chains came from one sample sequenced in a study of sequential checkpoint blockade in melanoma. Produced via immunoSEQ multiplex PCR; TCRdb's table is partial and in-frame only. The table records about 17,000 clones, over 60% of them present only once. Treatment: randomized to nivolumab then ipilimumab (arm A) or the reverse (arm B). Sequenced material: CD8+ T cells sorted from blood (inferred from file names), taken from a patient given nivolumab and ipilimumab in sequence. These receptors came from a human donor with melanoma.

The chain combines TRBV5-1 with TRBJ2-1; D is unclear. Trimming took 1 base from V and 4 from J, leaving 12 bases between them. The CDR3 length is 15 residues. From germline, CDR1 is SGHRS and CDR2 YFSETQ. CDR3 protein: CASSLLRPGYNEQFF. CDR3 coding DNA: TGCGCCAGCAGCTTGCTTAGGCCAGGATACAATGAGCAGTTCTTC.

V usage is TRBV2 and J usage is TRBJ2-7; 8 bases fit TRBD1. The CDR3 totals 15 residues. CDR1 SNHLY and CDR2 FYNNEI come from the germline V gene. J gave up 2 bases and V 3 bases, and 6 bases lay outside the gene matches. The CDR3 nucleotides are TGTGCCAGCAGTGACGGTCAGGGGGCCCCCTACGAGCAGTACGTC. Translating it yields CASSDGQGAPYEQYV.